The rows below give T cell receptor beta chains drawn from one sample of a study of cytomegalovirus exposure and HLA in healthy donors. Sequencing was performed with immunoSEQ multiplex PCR; in TCRdb, only in-frame clones are kept and a portion is missing. Of around 80,000 clones in the sample, around 62% are singletons; the top ten hold about 4.7%. Specimen: PBMCs. The receptor source for this set is a male donor in good health and CMV-seropositive. Both conserved end residues are part of each CDR3. A D gene is named only where the DNA matches it firmly. The size of a clone is reported for some rows only, either as once, few or many, or as a class for expanded clones.

cdr3_nt: TGTGCCTGGAGTGTACGGGGGAGAGTCAGAAATGAGCAGTTCTTC
cdr3_aa: CAWSVRGRVRNEQFF
j_call: TRBJ2-1
clone_size: -
v_call: TRBV30
d_call: -

cdr3_nt: TGTGCCAGCAGCCCCGGGACTTCTTCCTACGAGCAGTACTTC
cdr3_aa: CASSPGTSSYEQYF
j_call: TRBJ2-7
clone_size: -
v_call: TRBV6-1
d_call: -

cdr3_nt: TGTGCCAGCAGCCTATACACCCGGAGAGACACTGAAGCTTTCTTT
cdr3_aa: CASSLYTRRDTEAFF
j_call: TRBJ1-1
clone_size: many
v_call: TRBV14
d_call: -

cdr3_nt: TGTGCCAGCAGCTCAACCCCGGTCAACTATGGCTACACCTTC
cdr3_aa: CASSSTPVNYGYTF
j_call: TRBJ1-2
clone_size: -
v_call: TRBV7-2
d_call: -

cdr3_nt: TGTGCCAGCTCACGCCTGCCGGGACAGAGCTCTGGGGCCAACGTCCTGACTTTC
cdr3_aa: CASSRLPGQSSGANVLTF
j_call: TRBJ2-6
clone_size: -
v_call: TRBV18
d_call: TRBD1

cdr3_nt: TGTGCCAGCAGCCCCGCTACGAGCGGAAACACCATATATTTT
cdr3_aa: CASSPATSGNTIYF
j_call: TRBJ1-3
clone_size: -
v_call: TRBV7-2
d_call: -

cdr3_nt: TGTGCCAGCAGTGACCCTGGGACAGGGGTTAACTACCCCTTC
cdr3_aa: CASSDPGTGVNYPF
j_call: TRBJ1-2
clone_size: -
v_call: TRBV6-1
d_call: TRBD1

cdr3_nt: TGTGCCAGCAGCTTAACAGCGGGAATCGACGAGCAGTACTTC
cdr3_aa: CASSLTAGIDEQYF
j_call: TRBJ2-7
clone_size: few
v_call: TRBV7-8
d_call: TRBD2

cdr3_nt: TGTGCCAGCAGCTTACGGGGTCTCTCGGAGACCCAGTACTTC
cdr3_aa: CASSLRGLSETQYF
j_call: TRBJ2-5
clone_size: -
v_call: TRBV7-9
d_call: -

cdr3_nt: TGTGCCAGCAGTGAAGCGCGTGGAGGGACTAGCGGAAACAATGAGCAGTTCTTC
cdr3_aa: CASSEARGGTSGNNEQFF
j_call: TRBJ2-1
clone_size: -
v_call: TRBV2
d_call: TRBD2

cdr3_nt: TGTGCCAGCAGCTGGGACACCTCTGCCTTAGCTTTCTTT
cdr3_aa: CASSWDTSALAFF
j_call: TRBJ1-1
clone_size: -
v_call: TRBV4-2
d_call: -

cdr3_nt: TGTGCCAGCAGTCTGACAGCTAGCTCCTACGAGCAGTACTTC
cdr3_aa: CASSLTASSYEQYF
j_call: TRBJ2-7
clone_size: -
v_call: TRBV27
d_call: -

cdr3_nt: TGTGCCAGCAGCGGGGGTAGCGGGATCTCTGGGGCCAACGTCCTGACTTTC
cdr3_aa: CASSGGSGISGANVLTF
j_call: TRBJ2-6
clone_size: once
v_call: TRBV4-2
d_call: TRBD2

cdr3_nt: TGTGCCAGCAGCTCCATGGGGACACCGAACACCGGGGAGCTGTTTTTT
cdr3_aa: CASSSMGTPNTGELFF
j_call: TRBJ2-2
clone_size: few
v_call: TRBV5-4
d_call: -

cdr3_nt: TGTGCCAGCGAAGGGGACCCCGGCGGGGTCAATGAGCAGTTCTTC
cdr3_aa: CASEGDPGGVNEQFF
j_call: TRBJ2-1
clone_size: -
v_call: TRBV18
d_call: -

cdr3_nt: TGCGCCAGCAGCCTAACTAGGGACACCGGGGAGCTGTTTTTT
cdr3_aa: CASSLTRDTGELFF
j_call: TRBJ2-2
clone_size: -
v_call: TRBV4-1
d_call: -

cdr3_nt: TGTGCCAGCAGTCAGGGGGGAGCATCCTACGAGCAGTACTTC
cdr3_aa: CASSQGGASYEQYF
j_call: TRBJ2-7
clone_size: -
v_call: TRBV6-5
d_call: -

cdr3_nt: TGTGCCAGCAGTTACTCACCGGGGGAAGCCAAAAACATTCAGTACTTC
cdr3_aa: CASSYSPGEAKNIQYF
j_call: TRBJ2-4
clone_size: once
v_call: TRBV6-5
d_call: -

cdr3_nt: TGTGCCAGCAGCGTCGGAGCCCCGGGCACCGGGGAGCTGTTTTTT
cdr3_aa: CASSVGAPGTGELFF
j_call: TRBJ2-2
clone_size: once
v_call: TRBV9
d_call: -

cdr3_nt: TGCGCCAGCAGCAGCCTAGCGGAAGAGACCCAGTACTTC
cdr3_aa: CASSSLAEETQYF
j_call: TRBJ2-5
clone_size: once
v_call: TRBV5-1
d_call: TRBD2

cdr3_nt: TGTGCCAGCTCACTGGGACTAGCGGGAGGTGAGACCCAGTACTTC
cdr3_aa: CASSLGLAGGETQYF
j_call: TRBJ2-5
clone_size: -
v_call: TRBV18
d_call: TRBD2

cdr3_nt: TGTGCCAGCAGCTTTAGCAGGGAAAGTAAATCAAAACTGTTTTTT
cdr3_aa: CASSFSRESKSKLFF
j_call: TRBJ1-4
clone_size: -
v_call: TRBV21-1
d_call: -

cdr3_nt: TGTGCCAGCAGTTCCAACTCCATAGCGGGGGAGACCCAGTACTTC
cdr3_aa: CASSSNSIAGETQYF
j_call: TRBJ2-5
clone_size: -
v_call: TRBV6-5
d_call: TRBD2

cdr3_nt: TGTGCCAGCAGCCTACGGACTAGCGGGAGGCTAAATACGCAGTATTTT
cdr3_aa: CASSLRTSGRLNTQYF
j_call: TRBJ2-3
clone_size: -
v_call: TRBV5-4
d_call: TRBD2

cdr3_nt: TGTGCCAGCAGTGCCGGGTCTCAAGATACGCAGTATTTT
cdr3_aa: CASSAGSQDTQYF
j_call: TRBJ2-3
clone_size: -
v_call: TRBV28
d_call: -

cdr3_nt: TGTGCCAGCACCAGCGCCGGCTCTGGGGCCAACGTCCTGACTTTC
cdr3_aa: CASTSAGSGANVLTF
j_call: TRBJ2-6
clone_size: once
v_call: TRBV28
d_call: -

cdr3_nt: TGTGCCAGCTCACCCTTCCCGTACCAAGAGACCCAGTACTTC
cdr3_aa: CASSPFPYQETQYF
j_call: TRBJ2-5
clone_size: -
v_call: TRBV18
d_call: -

cdr3_nt: TGTGCCAGTACCCAGTTCGACAGGGCCGGGGAGCTGTTTTTT
cdr3_aa: CASTQFDRAGELFF
j_call: TRBJ2-2
clone_size: -
v_call: TRBV19
d_call: TRBD1

cdr3_nt: TGTGCCAGCAGCGTAGGGTGGGACAGGAGCTATGGCTACACCTTC
cdr3_aa: CASSVGWDRSYGYTF
j_call: TRBJ1-2
clone_size: -
v_call: TRBV9
d_call: TRBD1

cdr3_nt: TGTGCCAGCAGTGAAAGAGGGGACAGGGTCAATAATTCACCCCTCCACTTT
cdr3_aa: CASSERGDRVNNSPLHF
j_call: TRBJ1-6
clone_size: -
v_call: TRBV6-1
d_call: TRBD1

cdr3_nt: TGCGCCAGCAGCTTGGCCGGGGGGCACGATACGCAGTATTTT
cdr3_aa: CASSLAGGHDTQYF
j_call: TRBJ2-3
clone_size: -
v_call: TRBV5-1
d_call: -

cdr3_nt: TGCGCCAGCAGCTTGGGCCCGGGAGGAGGGAACACTGAAGCTTTCTTT
cdr3_aa: CASSLGPGGGNTEAFF
j_call: TRBJ1-1
clone_size: -
v_call: TRBV5-1
d_call: -

cdr3_nt: TGTGCCAGCAGCTTGATCGGGGGGATCACCTACGAGCAGTACTTC
cdr3_aa: CASSLIGGITYEQYF
j_call: TRBJ2-7
clone_size: -
v_call: TRBV5-4
d_call: TRBD2

cdr3_nt: TGTGCCAGCAGCAAAGGGCCCCTAGTAGTAGCGGGAGAGTACCATGAGCAGTTCTTC
cdr3_aa: CASSKGPLVVAGEYHEQFF
j_call: TRBJ2-1
clone_size: few
v_call: TRBV21-1
d_call: -

cdr3_nt: TGTGCCAGCAGTTATGGGGGGGTTGGGACTGAAGCTTTCTTT
cdr3_aa: CASSYGGVGTEAFF
j_call: TRBJ1-1
clone_size: -
v_call: TRBV6-5
d_call: -

cdr3_nt: TGTGCCAGCAGCCCCACCCTATTCCCGGGCGAGCAGTACTTC
cdr3_aa: CASSPTLFPGEQYF
j_call: TRBJ2-7
clone_size: -
v_call: TRBV11-2
d_call: -

cdr3_nt: TGTGCCACCAGCAAGGACAGGGGAATTGGCTACACCTTC
cdr3_aa: CATSKDRGIGYTF
j_call: TRBJ1-2
clone_size: -
v_call: TRBV15
d_call: TRBD1

cdr3_nt: TGTGCCAGCAGACGACAGGGCCCCTACGAGCAGTACTTC
cdr3_aa: CASRRQGPYEQYF
j_call: TRBJ2-7
clone_size: -
v_call: TRBV6-5
d_call: TRBD1

cdr3_nt: TGTGCCAGCAGCCACCAGGGCGGAACTGAAGCTTTCTTT
cdr3_aa: CASSHQGGTEAFF
j_call: TRBJ1-1
clone_size: few
v_call: TRBV14
d_call: -

cdr3_nt: TGTGCCAGCAGCTCCTCCTTAAGAGGTGCGGGGAATGGCTACACCTTC
cdr3_aa: CASSSSLRGAGNGYTF
j_call: TRBJ1-2
clone_size: -
v_call: TRBV7-3
d_call: -

cdr3_nt: TGCGCCAGCAGCTTGACGGGAGTTTCTTACGAGCAGTACTTC
cdr3_aa: CASSLTGVSYEQYF
j_call: TRBJ2-7
clone_size: -
v_call: TRBV5-1
d_call: -